Presented here are 18 T cell receptor beta chains from one specimen sequenced in a study of T cell responses to AZD1222 COVID-19 vaccine. Libraries were prepared by immunoSEQ multiplex PCR; TCRdb keeps only in-frame clonotypes and omits some of them. The table records some 140,000 clones, more than 85% of them present only once. The starting material was peripheral blood, obtained 28 days after the second AZD1222 dose. These receptors all come from an adult who received the AZD1222 COVID-19 vaccine.

The gene calls are TRBV30 and TRBJ1-5; unclear D gene. V shed 0 bases and J shed 2 bases, with 8 bases lying between them. The CDR3 has 14 amino acids. In germline, CDR1 is GTSNPN, CDR2 SVGIG (reference sequence). CDR3 DNA: TGTGCCTGGAGTGTAGGGCATCGCAATCAGCCCCAGCATTTT. It is translated as CAWSVGHRNQPQHF.

Of note for this clone: Compared with germline, one end of the junction differs, possibly owing to a read error. The rearrangement uses TRBV7-7 and TRBJ2-7, with TRBD1 matching over 10 bases. The CDR3 is 13 amino acids. CDR1 and CDR2 from the germline V gene are SSHAT and FNYEAQ (reference sequence). CDR3 nucleotides: TGTGCTAGCAGCTTAGACAGGGGGCGCGAGCAGTACTTC. It yields the protein CASSLDRGREQYF. The full variable domain, completed using reference TRBV7-7 and TRBJ2-7, is GAGVSQSPRYKVTKRGQDVTLRCDPISSHATLYWYQQALGQGPEFLTYFNYEAQPDKSGLPSDRFSAERPEGSISTLTIQRTEQRDSAMYRCASSLDRGREQYFGPGTRLTVT.

This chain links TRBV7-8 with TRBJ1-1, with a weak D call TRBD1 (6 bases). Trimming took 5 bases from V and 6 from J, leaving 10 bases between them. This CDR3 comprises 12 residues. Germline V gene data show CDR1 as SGHVS and CDR2 as FQNEAQ. CDR3 protein: CASSLQGPEAFF. The CDR3 DNA reads TGTGCCAGCAGCCTACAGGGCCCTGAAGCTTTCTTT.

This clone is a singleton in its sample. The genes are TRBV3-1 (or the pseudogene TRBV3-2) and TRBJ1-1; 9 bases are a match to TRBD1. The CDR3 loop spans 16 amino acids. V was pared by 0 bases and J by 6 bases, with 8 bases of the junction left unmatched. Germline V lookup: CDR1 LGHDT, CDR2 YNNKEL (reference sequence). For the CDR3, the DNA is TGTGCCAGCAGCCAAGAGGCTCAGGACAGGGGTGCTGAAGCTTTCTTT. Translation: CASSQEAQDRGAEAFF.

V gene TRBV27 combines with J gene TRBJ2-1; D is uncertain. Trimming shortened V by 5 bases and J by 9 bases, and 14 bases separated the two germline ends. Germline CDR1 MNHEY, CDR2 SMNVEV (reference sequence). The CDR3 length is 13 residues. The CDR3 loop is CASSPPRSGEQFF. In DNA, the CDR3 is TGTGCCAGCAGTCCCCCTAGATCCGGTGAGCAGTTCTTC.

The chain carries TRBV6-6 and TRBJ1-2; D is unresolved. Per the germline V gene, CDR1 is MNHNY and CDR2 is SVGAGI (reference sequence). CDR3 length: 14 residues. Trimming left V 2 bases short and J 3 bases short, with 10 bases between. CDR3 loop: CASSYDGYDYGYTF. CDR3 coding DNA: TGTGCCAGCAGTTACGACGGCTACGACTATGGCTACACCTTC.

V gene TRBV20-1 combines with J gene TRBJ1-1, with D unresolved. Germline lookup yields CDR1 DFQATT and CDR2 SNEGSKA (reference sequence). Trimming stripped 3 bases from V and 11 bases from J, with 13 bases between. The CDR3 is made up of 11 amino acids. The CDR3 sequence is CSARVRGRAFF. As DNA, the CDR3 is TGCAGTGCTAGGGTAAGAGGGCGGGCTTTCTTT.

In this sample, this clone turned up once. J is TRBJ1-4 and V is TRBV7-2; a possible D gene is TRBD1 (5 bases). The CDR3 spans 12 residues. Germline lookup yields CDR1 SGHTA and CDR2 FQGNSA. The CDR3 sequence: CATGREGEKLFF. Written as DNA, the CDR3 is TGTGCGACGGGGCGGGAGGGTGAAAAACTGTTTTTT.

This rearrangement joins TRBV27 to TRBJ2-3; D uncertain. CDR1 MNHEY and CDR2 SMNVEV come from the germline V gene (reference sequence). The CDR3 extends over 15 amino acids. V lost 2 bases and J 5 bases, leaving 14 bases between the germline ends. The CDR3 DNA reads as TGTGCCAGCAGTTTAGGGTTTGAGAAGGTAGATACGCAGTATTTT. This translates into CASSLGFEKVDTQYF.

Only one count was recorded for this clone. This sample also contains other DNA sequences that code for the same CDR3. The V gene is TRBV4-1, the J gene TRBJ1-2; TRBD1 is a possible D gene (6 bases). From germline, CDR1 is MGHRA and CDR2 YSYEKL. The CDR3 is made up of 13 amino acids. Trimming shortened V by 1 base and J by 3 bases, and 6 bases separated the two germline ends. The CDR3 loop reads CASSQGTDYGYTF. CDR3 in DNA: TGCGCCAGCAGCCAAGGGACAGACTATGGCTACACCTTC.

The V and J genes are TRBV19 and TRBJ1-1; D remains unclear. The germline gives CDR1 LNHDA, CDR2 SQIVND (reference sequence). There are 13 residues in the CDR3. The V end was cut by 5 bases, the J end by 0 bases, with 7 bases between. The CDR3 DNA is TGTGCCAGTAGTCCTGGACTGAACACTGAAGCTTTCTTT. Translating it yields CASSPGLNTEAFF.

The chain uses TRBV7-3 and TRBJ2-3; tentatively, D is TRBD1 (5 bases). V was cut by 5 bases and J by 4 bases, with 16 bases left in between. CDR3 length: 15 residues. The germline CDR1 and CDR2 sequences are SGHTA and FQGTGA. CDR3 DNA: TGTGCCAGCAGCCAGGCCAGGGATGTCGCAGATACGCAGTATTTT. Residues: CASSQARDVADTQYF.

The chain links TRBV18 to TRBJ2-3, with D hard to call. Germline CDR1 and CDR2: KGHSH and LQKENI. V shed 0 bases and J shed 1 base, with 8 bases lying between them. The CDR3 contains 15 residues. The CDR3 region has the DNA TGTGCCAGCTCACCACCGGTTTTTGGCACAGATACGCAGTATTTT. Translated, it gives CASSPPVFGTDTQYF. Drawing the rest from reference TRBV18 and TRBJ2-3, the complete variable domain is NAGVMQNPRHLVRRRGQEARLRCSPMKGHSHVYWYRQLPEEGLKFMVYLQKENIIDESGMPKERFSAEFPKEGPSILRIQQVVRGDSAAYFCASSPPVFGTDTQYFGPGTRLTVL.

This chain links TRBV7-3 with TRBJ1-1; 8 positions match TRBD1. This CDR3 is built from 17 residues. Germline V lookup: CDR1 SGHTA, CDR2 FQGTGA. The J segment lost 1 base and the V segment lost 1 base, leaving 8 bases of the junction unmatched. CDR3 DNA: TGTGCCAGCAGCTTAAGTGGGACAGGTTTCGGGAACACTGAAGCTTTCTTT. Translated, it gives CASSLSGTGFGNTEAFF.

The count of this clone is one. The chain recombines TRBV19 with TRBJ1-3; D gene uncertain. Trimming stripped 3 bases from V and 4 bases from J, with 4 bases between. The CDR3 runs to 12 residues. Germline lookup yields CDR1 LNHDA and CDR2 SQIVND (reference sequence). This chain's CDR3 is CASSIGGNTIYF. The CDR3 nucleotides read TGTGCCAGTAGTATTGGGGGAAACACCATATATTTT.

The rearrangement joins TRBV24-1 to TRBJ1-2; 10 bases line up with TRBD1. The CDR3 has 13 residues. Unmatched junction bases numbered 6, after V lost 9 bases and J lost 6 bases. CDR1 is KGHDR and CDR2 is SFDVKD in the germline V gene. CDR3 nucleotide sequence: TGTGCCACCGAAGGACAGGGGGAGGATGGCTACACCTTC. Protein: CATEGQGEDGYTF.

The V and J genes are TRBV5-1 and TRBJ2-5; 9 positions agree with TRBD2. The germline gives CDR1 SGHRS, CDR2 YFSETQ. V lost 1 base and J lost 2; bases outside the gene matches: 6. The CDR3 is 16 residues long. The CDR3 DNA follows: TGCGCCAGCAGCTTGAGGGCTAGCGGGGCGCAAGAGACCCAGTACTTC. Amino acids: CASSLRASGAQETQYF.

The chain is built from TRBV5-1 and TRBJ2-6; D uncertain. CDR3 length: 15 amino acids. CDR1 and CDR2 from the germline V gene are SGHRS and YFSETQ. V lost 2 bases, J lost 0 bases, and 6 bases lay in between. The CDR3 here is CASSFFTSGANVLTF. The CDR3, as DNA: TGCGCCAGCAGCTTTTTTACCTCTGGGGCCAACGTCCTGACTTTC.